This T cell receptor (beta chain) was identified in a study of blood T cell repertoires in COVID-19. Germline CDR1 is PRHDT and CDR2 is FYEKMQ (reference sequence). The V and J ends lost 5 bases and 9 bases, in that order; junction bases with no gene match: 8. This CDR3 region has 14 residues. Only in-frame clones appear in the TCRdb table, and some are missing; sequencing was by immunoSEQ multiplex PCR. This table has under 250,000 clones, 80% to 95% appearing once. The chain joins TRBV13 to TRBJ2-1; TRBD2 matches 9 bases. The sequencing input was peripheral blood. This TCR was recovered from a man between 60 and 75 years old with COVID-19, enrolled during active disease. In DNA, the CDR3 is TGTGCCAGCAGCGTTAGCGGGGGCCCCGGTGAGCAGTTCTTC. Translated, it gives CASSVSGGPGEQFF.